A selection of T cell receptor beta chains follows, all from one sample in a study of beta chain features in type 1 diabetes. Produced via immunoSEQ multiplex PCR; TCRdb's table is partial and in-frame only. The sample lists around 250,000 clones, approximately 15% occurring once. Material: naive CD4+ T cells from blood. The receptors originated from a young man with type 1 diabetes. The CDR3 runs from the conserved cysteine through the conserved F or W. Fields, in order: clone size, D gene, V gene, J gene, CDR3 DNA, CDR3 protein. D genes are given only for firm matches. Only part of the rows carry a size: once, few, many, or a class if the clone is expanded.

size: few
D: .
V: TRBV5-1
J: TRBJ2-3
DNA: TGCGCCAGCAGGGTGGACATCACAGATACGCAGTATTTT
CDR3: CASRVDITDTQYF

size: few
D: TRBD2
V: TRBV27
J: TRBJ2-3
DNA: TGTGCCAGCAGTTTCCGCGGGACTAGCGGGGGAGCCACAGATACGCAGTATTTT
CDR3: CASSFRGTSGGATDTQYF

size: few
D: TRBD2
V: TRBV18
J: TRBJ2-1
DNA: TGTGCCAGCTCACCCGGACTAGCGGGGACCTACAATGAGCAGTTCTTC
CDR3: CASSPGLAGTYNEQFF

size: few
D: TRBD1
V: TRBV9
J: TRBJ2-7
DNA: TGTGCCAGCAGCGTAGCCCCAGGGGGATACGAGCAGTACTTC
CDR3: CASSVAPGGYEQYF

size: .
D: .
V: TRBV30
J: TRBJ1-6
DNA: TGTGCCTGGAGTGTTCAGGGGTCACCCCTCCACTTT
CDR3: CAWSVQGSPLHF

size: .
D: TRBD2
V: TRBV2
J: TRBJ2-1
DNA: TGTGCCAGCAGCGGGACTAGCGGATACAATGAGCAGTTCTTC
CDR3: CASSGTSGYNEQFF

size: .
D: .
V: TRBV2
J: TRBJ1-2
DNA: .
CDR3: CASSVAGGNTF

size: few
D: .
V: TRBV18
J: TRBJ1-3
DNA: TGTGCCAGCTCACCCCCCGTCGGTCGGGACACCATATATTTT
CDR3: CASSPPVGRDTIYF

size: .
D: TRBD2
V: TRBV29-1
J: TRBJ2-1
DNA: TGCAGCGTTGAAGCTGGGGGGGTCAATGAGCAGTTCTTC
CDR3: CSVEAGGVNEQFF

size: .
D: .
V: TRBV9
J: TRBJ1-1
DNA: TGTGCCAGCAGCCCTGCCGGCGGGCCCTCCGCGGCTTTCTTT
CDR3: CASSPAGGPSAAFF

size: few
D: TRBD1
V: TRBV11-2
J: TRBJ2-1
DNA: TGTGCCAGCAGCCAAAACAGGGGGCAAGGCTACAATGAGCAGTTCTTC
CDR3: CASSQNRGQGYNEQFF

size: .
D: .
V: TRBV5-1
J: TRBJ2-5
DNA: TGCGCCAGCACCATCTCCACTATTGAGACCCAGTACTTC
CDR3: CASTISTIETQYF

size: few
D: TRBD2
V: TRBV18
J: TRBJ2-5
DNA: TGTGCCAGCTCACCCCCTAGCGGGGGGACGAAGACCCAGTACTTC
CDR3: CASSPPSGGTKTQYF

size: few
D: .
V: TRBV11-2
J: TRBJ2-1
DNA: TGTGCCAGCAGCTTGGCATATGAGCAGTTCTTC
CDR3: CASSLAYEQFF

size: few
D: .
V: TRBV25-1
J: TRBJ2-6
DNA: TGTGCCAGCAGCCCCGGGAACTCCCCTGGGGCCAACGTCCTGACTTTC
CDR3: CASSPGNSPGANVLTF

size: .
D: .
V: TRBV4-1
J: TRBJ1-5
DNA: TGCGCCAGCAGCCAGGTTAGAACAGGGAATCAGCCCCAGCATTTT
CDR3: CASSQVRTGNQPQHF

size: .
D: TRBD1
V: TRBV9
J: TRBJ2-6
DNA: TGTGCCAGCAGCGAGGGACAGGCGTCTGGGGCCAACGTCCTGACTTTC
CDR3: CASSEGQASGANVLTF

size: .
D: TRBD1
V: TRBV5-1
J: TRBJ2-7
DNA: TGCGCCAGCAGCTTGGAAGGACAGGGGCCGGGCGAGCAGTACTTC
CDR3: CASSLEGQGPGEQYF

size: few
D: TRBD1
V: TRBV25-1
J: TRBJ2-3
DNA: TGTGCCAGCATTGGGACAGGGCTTTCGGGTACGCAGTATTTT
CDR3: CASIGTGLSGTQYF

size: .
D: TRBD1
V: TRBV7-9
J: TRBJ2-3
DNA: TGTGCCAGCAGCCCTGGGACAGTCACAGATACGCAGTATTTT
CDR3: CASSPGTVTDTQYF

size: .
D: .
V: TRBV5-1
J: TRBJ1-1
DNA: TGCGCCAGCAGCAAGGCCCAGGACAGCCGGAACACTGAAGCTTTCTTT
CDR3: CASSKAQDSRNTEAFF

size: few
D: TRBD1
V: TRBV25-1
J: TRBJ1-1
DNA: TGTGCCAGCAGGGGGACAGGGAGAGGGACTGAAGCTTTCTTT
CDR3: CASRGTGRGTEAFF

size: few
D: .
V: TRBV5-1
J: TRBJ1-6
DNA: TGCGCCAGCAGCGAAGCCACGAATTCACCCCTCCACTTT
CDR3: CASSEATNSPLHF

size: .
D: .
V: TRBV5-4
J: TRBJ2-5
DNA: TGTGCCAGCAGCCTGGACTCCCTTAAAGAGACCCAGTACTTC
CDR3: CASSLDSLKETQYF

size: .
D: TRBD1
V: TRBV7-2
J: TRBJ2-3
DNA: TGTGCCAGCAGCTTAGGGAGACAGGGACAAGATACGCAGTATTTT
CDR3: CASSLGRQGQDTQYF

size: few
D: TRBD1
V: TRBV6-5
J: TRBJ2-7
DNA: TGTGCCAGGGGGGACAGGTCCTACGAGCAGTACTTC
CDR3: CARGDRSYEQYF

size: few
D: .
V: TRBV5-4
J: TRBJ2-2
DNA: TGTGCCAGCAGCTTAGGGTTGACAGGGAACACCGGGGAGCTGTTTTTT
CDR3: CASSLGLTGNTGELFF

size: .
D: .
V: TRBV28
J: TRBJ1-1
DNA: TGTGCCAGCGGGCCGTCTGAAGCTTTCTTT
CDR3: CASGPSEAFF

size: .
D: TRBD1
V: TRBV5-6
J: TRBJ1-6
DNA: TGTGCCAGCAGCGTCCGGGACAGAAATTCACCCCTCCACTTT
CDR3: CASSVRDRNSPLHF

size: .
D: .
V: TRBV9
J: TRBJ1-6
DNA: TGTGCCAGCAGCCCTGGGCTACAGGCGAATTCACCCCTCCACTTT
CDR3: CASSPGLQANSPLHF

size: few
D: TRBD2
V: TRBV5-1
J: TRBJ2-1
DNA: TGCGCCAGCAGTGTAGGTAGTAGCGGGGGCTCCTACAATGAGCAGTTCTTC
CDR3: CASSVGSSGGSYNEQFF